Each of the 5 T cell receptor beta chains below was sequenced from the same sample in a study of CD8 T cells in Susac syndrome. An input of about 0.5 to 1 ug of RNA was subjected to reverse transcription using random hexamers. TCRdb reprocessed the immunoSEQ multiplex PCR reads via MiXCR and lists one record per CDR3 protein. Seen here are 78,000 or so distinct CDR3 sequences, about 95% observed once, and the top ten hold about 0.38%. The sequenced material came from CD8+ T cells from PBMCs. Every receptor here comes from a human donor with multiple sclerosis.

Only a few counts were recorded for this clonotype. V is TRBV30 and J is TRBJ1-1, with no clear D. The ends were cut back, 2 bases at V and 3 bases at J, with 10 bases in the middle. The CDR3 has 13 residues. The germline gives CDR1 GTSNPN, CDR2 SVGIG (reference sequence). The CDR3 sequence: CAWSLGRDTEAFF. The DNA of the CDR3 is TGTGCCTGGAGTCTTGGTAGGGACACTGAAGCTTTCTTT. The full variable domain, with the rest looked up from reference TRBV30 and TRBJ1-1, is SQTIHQWPATLVQPVGSPLSLECTVEGTSNPNLYWYRQAAGRGLQLLFYSVGIGQISSEVPQNLSASRPQDRQFILSSKKLLLSDSGFYLCAWSLGRDTEAFFGQGTRLTVV.

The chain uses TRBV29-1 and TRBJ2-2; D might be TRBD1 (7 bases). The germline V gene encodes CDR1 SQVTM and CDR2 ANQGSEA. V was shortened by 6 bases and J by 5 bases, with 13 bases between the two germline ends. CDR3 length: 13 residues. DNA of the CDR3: TGCAGCGTCCTGACAGGGAGGACCGGGGAGCTGTTTTTT. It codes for CSVLTGRTGELFF.

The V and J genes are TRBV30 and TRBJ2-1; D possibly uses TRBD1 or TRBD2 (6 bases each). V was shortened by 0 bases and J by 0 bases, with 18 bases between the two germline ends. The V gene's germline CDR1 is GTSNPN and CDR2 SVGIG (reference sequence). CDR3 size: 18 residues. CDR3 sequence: CAWSVAGGPLSSYNEQFF. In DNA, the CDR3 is TGTGCCTGGAGTGTGGCCGGGGGCCCTCTTAGCTCCTACAATGAGCAGTTCTTC.

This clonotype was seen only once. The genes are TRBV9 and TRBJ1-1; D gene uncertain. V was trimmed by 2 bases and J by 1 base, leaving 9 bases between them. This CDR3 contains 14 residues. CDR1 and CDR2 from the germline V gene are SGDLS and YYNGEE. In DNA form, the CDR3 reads TGTGCCAGCAGCGTCAAGGACGCGAACACTGAAGCTTTCTTT. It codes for CASSVKDANTEAFF. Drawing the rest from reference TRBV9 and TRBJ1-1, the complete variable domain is DSGVTQTPKHLITATGQRVTLRCSPRSGDLSVYWYQQSLDQGLQFLIQYYNGEERAKGNILERFSAQQFPDLHSELNLSSLELGDSALYFCASSVKDANTEAFFGQGTRLTVV.

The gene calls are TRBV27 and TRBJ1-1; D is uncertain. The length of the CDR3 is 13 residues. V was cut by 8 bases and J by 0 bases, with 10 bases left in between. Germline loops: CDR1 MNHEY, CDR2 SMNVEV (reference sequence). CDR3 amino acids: CASGWAMNTEAFF. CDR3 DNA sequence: TGTGCCAGCGGTTGGGCCATGAACACTGAAGCTTTCTTT.